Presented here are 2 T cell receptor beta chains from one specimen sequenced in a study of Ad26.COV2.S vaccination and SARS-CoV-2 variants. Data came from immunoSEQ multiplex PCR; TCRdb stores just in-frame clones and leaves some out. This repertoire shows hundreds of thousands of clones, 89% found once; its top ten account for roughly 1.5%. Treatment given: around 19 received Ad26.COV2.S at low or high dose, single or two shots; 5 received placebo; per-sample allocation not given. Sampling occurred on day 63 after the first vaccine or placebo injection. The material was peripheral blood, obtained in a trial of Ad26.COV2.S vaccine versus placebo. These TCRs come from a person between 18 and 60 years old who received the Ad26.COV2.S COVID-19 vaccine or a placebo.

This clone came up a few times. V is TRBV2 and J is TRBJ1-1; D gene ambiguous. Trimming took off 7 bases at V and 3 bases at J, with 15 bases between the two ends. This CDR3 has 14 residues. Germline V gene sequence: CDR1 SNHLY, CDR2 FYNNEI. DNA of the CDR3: TGTGCCAGCAAGGAAGTGACCAAATACACTGAAGCTTTCTTT. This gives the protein CASKEVTKYTEAFF.

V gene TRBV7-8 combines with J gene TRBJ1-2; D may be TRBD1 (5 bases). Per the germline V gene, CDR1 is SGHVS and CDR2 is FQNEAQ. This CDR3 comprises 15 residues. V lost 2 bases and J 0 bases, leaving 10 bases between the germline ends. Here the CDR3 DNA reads TGTGCCAGCAGCTTAAAGACAGTTCCTAACTATGGCTACACCTTC. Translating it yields CASSLKTVPNYGYTF.